The entry below describes one T cell receptor (beta chain). This CDR3 has 14 residues. Germline CDR1 is SQVTM and CDR2 is ANQGSEA. Trimming removed 6 bases from V and 6 bases from J; junction bases left unmatched: 7. This sample was included in a study of blood T cell repertoires in COVID-19. Study information: Material from acute and convalescent COVID-19 was sourced from the United States, Italy and Spain.

The table came from immunoSEQ multiplex PCR; TCRdb's copy has only in-frame clones and leaves some out. The data contain around 200,000 clones, about 85% of them singletons. This receptor was obtained from a woman at least 80 years old with acute or convalescent COVID-19. Input material: peripheral blood. The rearrangement uses TRBV29-1 and TRBJ2-2, with 10 bases matching TRBD1. The CDR3 sequence is CSVRQGAEAGELFF. Written as DNA, the CDR3 is TGCAGCGTCCGACAGGGGGCGGAGGCCGGGGAGCTGTTTTTT.